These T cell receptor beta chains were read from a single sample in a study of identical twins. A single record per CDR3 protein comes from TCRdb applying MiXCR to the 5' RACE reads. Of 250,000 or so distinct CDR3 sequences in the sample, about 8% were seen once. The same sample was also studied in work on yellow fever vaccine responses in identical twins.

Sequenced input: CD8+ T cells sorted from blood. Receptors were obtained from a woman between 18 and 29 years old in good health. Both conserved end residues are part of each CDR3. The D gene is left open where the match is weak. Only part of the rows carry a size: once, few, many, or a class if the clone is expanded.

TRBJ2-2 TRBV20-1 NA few CSASSELAELTGELFF TGCAGTGCTAGTTCGGAATTAGCGGAGCTCACCGGGGAGCTGTTTTTT
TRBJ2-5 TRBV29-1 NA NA CSVGVLPGPTPETQYF TGCAGCGTGGGGGTACTGCCGGGACCAACCCCAGAGACCCAGTACTTC
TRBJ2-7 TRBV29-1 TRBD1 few CSVETFRDRGLYEQYF TGCAGCGTTGAAACGTTTCGAGACAGGGGGCTGTACGAGCAGTACTTC
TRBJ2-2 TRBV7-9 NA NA CASSLALGTGELFF TGTGCCAGCAGCTTAGCGCTCGGCACCGGGGAGCTGTTTTTT
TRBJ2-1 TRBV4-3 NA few CASSFAGGPDEQFF TGCGCCAGCAGTTTCGCCGGGGGCCCAGATGAGCAGTTCTTC
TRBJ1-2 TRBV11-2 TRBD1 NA CASSFWSHLQGDYGYTF TGTGCCAGCAGCTTTTGGTCGCATCTTCAGGGGGACTATGGCTACACCTTC
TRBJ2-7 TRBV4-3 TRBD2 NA CASSQALTGLAGDEQYF TGCGCCAGCAGCCAAGCGCTGACCGGACTAGCGGGAGACGAGCAGTACTTC
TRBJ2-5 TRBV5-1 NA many CASSWELTKVGETQYF TGCGCCAGCAGCTGGGAACTCACAAAGGTTGGGGAGACCCAGTACTTC
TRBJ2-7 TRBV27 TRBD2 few CASSLRTSGVAYEQYF TGTGCCAGCAGTTTAAGGACTAGCGGGGTCGCCTACGAGCAGTACTTC
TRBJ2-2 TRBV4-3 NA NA CASSQDRARRDGELFF TGCGCCAGCAGCCAAGATAGGGCACGACGTGACGGGGAGCTGTTTTTT
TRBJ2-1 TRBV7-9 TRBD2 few CASSLFRGGQGNEQFF TGTGCCAGCAGCTTGTTTCGGGGGGGCCAAGGGAATGAGCAGTTCTTC
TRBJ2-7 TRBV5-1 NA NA CASSLARATYEQYF TGCGCCAGCAGCTTGGCCAGGGCTACCTACGAGCAGTACTTC
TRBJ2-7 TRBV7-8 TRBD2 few CASSLVHGLAEYEQYF TGTGCCAGCAGCCTAGTGCATGGACTAGCAGAGTACGAGCAGTACTTC
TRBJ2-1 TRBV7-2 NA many CASRAPRGEQFF TGTGCCAGCAGGGCACCCCGGGGTGAGCAGTTCTTC
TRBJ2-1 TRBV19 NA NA CASRGRGANEQFF TGTGCCAGTAGAGGTCGAGGAGCCAATGAGCAGTTCTTC
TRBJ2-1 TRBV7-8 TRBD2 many CASSFSGGPAYNEQFF TGTGCCAGCAGCTTTAGCGGGGGGCCAGCCTACAATGAGCAGTTCTTC
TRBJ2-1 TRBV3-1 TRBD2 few CASSQVSRISGESSYNEQFF TGTGCCAGCAGCCAAGTCTCGAGGATTAGCGGGGAAAGCTCCTACAATGAGCAGTTCTTC
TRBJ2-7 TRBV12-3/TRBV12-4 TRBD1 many CASSLQGATYEQYF TGTGCCAGCAGTTTACAGGGGGCCACTTACGAGCAGTACTTC
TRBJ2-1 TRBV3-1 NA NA CASSQVSGTGPYNEQFF TGTGCCAGCAGCCAGGTGTCAGGGACCGGCCCCTACAATGAGCAGTTCTTC
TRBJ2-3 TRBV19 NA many CASRTDPTDTQYF TGTGCCAGCCGGACAGACCCCACAGATACGCAGTATTTT
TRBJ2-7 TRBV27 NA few CASSSGLSSYEQYF TGTGCCAGCAGTTCCGGACTTTCGAGTTACGAGCAGTACTTC
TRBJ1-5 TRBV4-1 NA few CASSQVYLSNQPQHF TGCGCCAGCAGCCAAGTCTACCTCAGCAATCAGCCCCAGCATTTT
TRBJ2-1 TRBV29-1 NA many CSVEGVDEQFF TGCAGCGTTGAAGGAGTCGATGAGCAGTTCTTC
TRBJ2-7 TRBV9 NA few CASSEGLETYEQYF TGTGCCAGCAGCGAAGGCCTCGAGACCTACGAGCAGTACTTC
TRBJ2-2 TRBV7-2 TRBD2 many CASSLLLAGTNTGELFF TGTGCCAGCAGCTTACTATTAGCGGGGACTAACACCGGGGAGCTGTTTTTT
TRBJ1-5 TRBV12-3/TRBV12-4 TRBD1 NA CASSQTGTGQDQPQHF TGTGCCAGCAGTCAAACCGGGACAGGGCAGGACCAGCCCCAGCATTTT
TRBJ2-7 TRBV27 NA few CASSLAALGLYEQYF TGTGCCAGCAGTTTAGCGGCCCTGGGGCTATACGAGCAGTACTTC
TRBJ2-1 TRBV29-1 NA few CSVPFHNEQFF TGCAGCGTCCCGTTCCACAATGAGCAGTTCTTC
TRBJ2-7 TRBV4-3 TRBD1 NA CASSQDRSSGQLLYEQYF TGCGCCAGCAGCCAAGATCGATCGTCGGGACAGCTCCTCTACGAGCAGTACTTC
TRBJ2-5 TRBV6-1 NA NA CATARGAVETQYF TGTGCCACCGCTCGGGGGGCGGTGGAGACCCAGTACTTC
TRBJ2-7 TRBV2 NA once CASKPNTGPFEQYF TGTGCCAGCAAGCCTAATACCGGGCCCTTTGAGCAGTACTTC
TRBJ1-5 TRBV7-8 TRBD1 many CASSLGTGQDSNQPQHF TGTGCCAGCAGCTTGGGGACAGGGCAGGATAGCAATCAGCCCCAGCATTTT
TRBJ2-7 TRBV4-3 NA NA CASSQFQGRLGEQYF TGCGCCAGCAGCCAATTTCAGGGAAGACTGGGGGAGCAGTACTTC
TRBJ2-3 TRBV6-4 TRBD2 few CASSRDTSGGADTQYF TGTGCCAGCAGCAGAGATACTAGCGGGGGAGCAGATACGCAGTATTTT
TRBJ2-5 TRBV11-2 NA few CASSLDSGTPLDTQYF TGTGCCAGCAGCTTAGATTCCGGGACACCTTTAGATACCCAGTACTTC
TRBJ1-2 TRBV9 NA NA CASSVGINYGYTF TGTGCCAGCAGCGTGGGGATAAACTATGGCTACACCTTC
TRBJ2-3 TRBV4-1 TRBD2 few CASSQRASGGVSTDTQYF TGCGCCAGCAGCCAAAGGGCTAGCGGGGGAGTTAGCACAGATACGCAGTATTTT
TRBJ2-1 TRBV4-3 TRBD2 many CASSQSLWREANEQFF TGCGCCAGCAGCCAAAGCCTTTGGCGGGAGGCCAATGAGCAGTTCTTC
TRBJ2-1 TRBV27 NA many CASSLLGPSNEQFF TGTGCCAGCAGTTTATTAGGGCCAAGCAATGAGCAGTTCTTC
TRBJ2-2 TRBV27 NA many CASSLGQTARTGELFF TGTGCCAGCAGTTTAGGACAAACCGCCCGCACCGGGGAGCTGTTTTTT
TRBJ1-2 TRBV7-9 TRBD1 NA CASSADRDPNYGYTF TGTGCCAGCAGCGCCGACAGGGATCCCAACTATGGCTACACCTTC
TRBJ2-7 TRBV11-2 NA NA CASSFHSEPYEQYF TGTGCCAGCAGCTTTCATTCGGAACCCTACGAGCAGTACTTC
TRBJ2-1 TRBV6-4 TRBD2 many CASNPGGDSGNEQFF TGTGCCAGCAATCCCGGGGGGGATTCCGGCAATGAGCAGTTCTTC
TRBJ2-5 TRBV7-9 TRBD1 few CASRPGQGETQYF TGTGCCAGCAGACCGGGACAGGGAGAGACCCAGTACTTC
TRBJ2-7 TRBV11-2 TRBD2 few CASSVWGGGYEQYF TGTGCCAGCAGCGTCTGGGGGGGGGGCTACGAGCAGTACTTC
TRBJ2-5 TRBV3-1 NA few CASSQDPEAQYF TGTGCCAGCAGCCAAGATCCGGAGGCCCAGTACTTC
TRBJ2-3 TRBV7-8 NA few CASSLWVNTDTQYF TGTGCCAGCAGCTTGTGGGTTAACACAGATACGCAGTATTTT
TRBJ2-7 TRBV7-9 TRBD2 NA CASRGGGDSYEQYF TGTGCCAGTCGGGGCGGGGGGGATTCCTACGAGCAGTACTTC
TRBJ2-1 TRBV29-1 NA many CSVEGQGKENEQFF TGCAGCGTTGAAGGTCAGGGGAAGGAAAATGAGCAGTTCTTC
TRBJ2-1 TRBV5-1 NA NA CASSSGAPAYNEQFF TGCGCCAGCAGCTCAGGTGCCCCAGCTTACAATGAGCAGTTCTTC
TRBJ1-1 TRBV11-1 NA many CASSLGRGTEAFF TGTGCCAGCAGCCTAGGACGGGGCACTGAAGCTTTCTTT
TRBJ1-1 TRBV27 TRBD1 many CASSRQTGWTVAFF TGTGCCAGCAGTCGGCAGACAGGGTGGACGGTCGCTTTCTTT
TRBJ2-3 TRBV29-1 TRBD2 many CSVEGLAESTDTQYF TGCAGCGTTGAAGGACTAGCGGAAAGCACAGATACGCAGTATTTT
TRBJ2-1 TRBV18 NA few CASSSRRGEIYNEQFF TGTGCCAGCTCATCCCGACGGGGAGAGATCTACAATGAGCAGTTCTTC
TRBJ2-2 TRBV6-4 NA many CASKNNSNTGELFF TGTGCCAGCAAGAACAATTCGAACACCGGGGAGCTGTTTTTT
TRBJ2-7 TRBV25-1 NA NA CASSEYIGYEQYF TGTGCCAGCAGTGAATATATCGGCTACGAGCAGTACTTC
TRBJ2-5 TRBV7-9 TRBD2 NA CASSSWTSGAVKWAQYF TGTGCCAGCAGCTCCTGGACTAGCGGGGCGGTGAAGTGGGCCCAGTACTTC
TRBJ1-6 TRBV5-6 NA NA CASSLGRSYSPLHF TGTGCCAGCAGCTTGGGAAGGTCCTATTCACCCCTCCACTTT
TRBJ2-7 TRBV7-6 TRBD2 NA CASSYNPSSGSVYEQYF TGTGCCAGCAGCTACAACCCTTCTAGCGGGAGTGTCTACGAGCAGTACTTC